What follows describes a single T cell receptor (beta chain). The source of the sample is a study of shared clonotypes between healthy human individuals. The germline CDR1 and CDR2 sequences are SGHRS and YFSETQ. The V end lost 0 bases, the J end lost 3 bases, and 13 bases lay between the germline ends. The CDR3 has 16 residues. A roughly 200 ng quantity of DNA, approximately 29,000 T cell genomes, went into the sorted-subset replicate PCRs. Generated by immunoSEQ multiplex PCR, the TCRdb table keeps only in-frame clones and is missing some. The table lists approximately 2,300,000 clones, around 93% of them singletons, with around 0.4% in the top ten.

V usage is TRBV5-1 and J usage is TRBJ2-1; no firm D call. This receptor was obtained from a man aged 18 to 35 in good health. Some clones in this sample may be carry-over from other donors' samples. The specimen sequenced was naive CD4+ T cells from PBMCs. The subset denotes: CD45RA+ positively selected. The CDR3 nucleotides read TGCGCCAGCAGCTTGGAGGGCCTGGCCCTCTACAATGAGCAGTTCTTC. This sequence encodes CASSLEGLALYNEQFF.